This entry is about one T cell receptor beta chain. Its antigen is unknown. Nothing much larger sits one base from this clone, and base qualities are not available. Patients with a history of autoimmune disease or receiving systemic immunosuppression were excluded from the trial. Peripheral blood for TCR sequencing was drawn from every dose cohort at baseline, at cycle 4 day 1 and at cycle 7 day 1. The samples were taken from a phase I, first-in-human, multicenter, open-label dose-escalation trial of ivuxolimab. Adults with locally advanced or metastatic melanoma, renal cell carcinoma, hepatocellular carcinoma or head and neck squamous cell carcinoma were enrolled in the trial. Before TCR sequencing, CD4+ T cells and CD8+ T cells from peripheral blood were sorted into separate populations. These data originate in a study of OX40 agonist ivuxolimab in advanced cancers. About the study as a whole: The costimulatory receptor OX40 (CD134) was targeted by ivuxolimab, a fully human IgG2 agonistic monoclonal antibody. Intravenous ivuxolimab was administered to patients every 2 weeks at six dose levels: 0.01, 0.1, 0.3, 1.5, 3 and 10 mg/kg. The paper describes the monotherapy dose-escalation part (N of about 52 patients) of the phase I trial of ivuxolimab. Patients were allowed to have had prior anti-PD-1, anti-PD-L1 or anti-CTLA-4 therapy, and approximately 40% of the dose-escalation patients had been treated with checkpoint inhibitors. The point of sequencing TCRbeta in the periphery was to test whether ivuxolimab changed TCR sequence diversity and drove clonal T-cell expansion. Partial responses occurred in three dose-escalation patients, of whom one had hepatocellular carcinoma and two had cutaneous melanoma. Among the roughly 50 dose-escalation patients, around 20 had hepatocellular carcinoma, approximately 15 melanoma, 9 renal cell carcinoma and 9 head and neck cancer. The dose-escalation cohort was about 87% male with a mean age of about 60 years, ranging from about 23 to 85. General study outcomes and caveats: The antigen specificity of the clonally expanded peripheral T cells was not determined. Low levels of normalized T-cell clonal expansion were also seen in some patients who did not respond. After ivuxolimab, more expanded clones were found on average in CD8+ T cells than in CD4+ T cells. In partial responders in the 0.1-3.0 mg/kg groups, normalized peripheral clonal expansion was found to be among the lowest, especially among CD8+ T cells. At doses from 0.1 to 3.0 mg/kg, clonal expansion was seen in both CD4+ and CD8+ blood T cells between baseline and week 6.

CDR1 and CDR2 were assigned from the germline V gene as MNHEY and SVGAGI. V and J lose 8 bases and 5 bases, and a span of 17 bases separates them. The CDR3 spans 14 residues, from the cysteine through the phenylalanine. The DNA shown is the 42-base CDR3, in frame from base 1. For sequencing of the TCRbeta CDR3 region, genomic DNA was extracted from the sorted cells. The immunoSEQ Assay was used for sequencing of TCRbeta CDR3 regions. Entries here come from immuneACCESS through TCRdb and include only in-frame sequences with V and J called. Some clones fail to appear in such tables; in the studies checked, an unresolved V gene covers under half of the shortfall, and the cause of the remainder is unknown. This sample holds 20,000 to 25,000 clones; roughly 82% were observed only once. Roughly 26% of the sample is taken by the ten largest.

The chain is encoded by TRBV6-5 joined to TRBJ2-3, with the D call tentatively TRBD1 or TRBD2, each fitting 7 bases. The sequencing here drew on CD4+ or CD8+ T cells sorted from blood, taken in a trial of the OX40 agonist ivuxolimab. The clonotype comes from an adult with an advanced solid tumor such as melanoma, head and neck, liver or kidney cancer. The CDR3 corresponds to CASAQGGQGDTQYF. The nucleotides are TGTGCCAGCGCCCAGGGGGGGCAAGGAGATACGCAGTATTTT.